The present T cell receptor (beta chain) was sequenced within a study of control samples from healthy donors and cancer patients. As for this clone: Other DNA sequences of this sample code for an identical CDR3.

The table came from immunoSEQ multiplex PCR; TCRdb's copy has only in-frame clones and leaves some out. The sample records tens of thousands of clones, roughly 94% being singletons. This CDR3 comprises 14 residues. Germline lookup yields CDR1 MNHEY and CDR2 SMNVEV (reference sequence). Trimming shortened V by 3 bases and J by 0 bases, and 3 bases separated the two germline ends. Input material: blood. The source of this sequence is a man aged 30-40 years in good health. V gene TRBV27 combines with J gene TRBJ1-6; D uncertain. The CDR3, as DNA: TGTGCCAGCAGTTTGAGCTCCTATAATTCACCCCTCCACTTT. Encoded protein: CASSLSSYNSPLHF.